This is a list of T cell receptor beta chains from one sample in a study of shared clonotypes between healthy human individuals. The protocol was immunoSEQ multiplex PCR, while the TCRdb copy is restricted to in-frame clones and leaves out a portion. Of about 2 million clones listed, around 95% are singletons. The material sequenced was naive CD4+ T cells sorted from blood. The receptors shown here come from a man aged 18 to 35 in good health. The CDR3 runs from the conserved cysteine through the conserved F or W. The D gene is left open where the match is weak. Not every row has a clone size; where given, it reads once, few, many or a size class.

d_call,j_call,clone_size,v_call,cdr3_aa,cdr3_nt
.,TRBJ2-5,.,TRBV7-9,CASRPPGRSQETQYF,TGTGCCAGCAGGCCACCGGGAAGGAGCCAAGAGACCCAGTACTTC
TRBD2,TRBJ2-5,once,TRBV2,CASRLAGVETQYF,TGTGCCAGCAGACTAGCGGGAGTGGAGACCCAGTACTTC
.,TRBJ1-1,.,TRBV5-1,CASSRTGLNTEAFF,TGCGCCAGCAGCCGTACAGGCTTGAACACTGAAGCTTTCTTT
.,TRBJ2-7,.,TRBV19,CASTNPRGGYDEQYF,TGTGCCAGTACCAACCCGAGGGGGGGGTATGACGAGCAGTACTTC
.,TRBJ2-2,.,TRBV5-8,CASSRFRGQNTGELFF,TGTGCCAGCAGCCGTTTTCGGGGGCAGAACACCGGGGAGCTGTTTTTT
TRBD1,TRBJ1-2,.,TRBV7-9,CASRQTGGDNYGYTF,TGTGCCAGCAGACAGACAGGGGGCGATAACTATGGCTACACCTTC
TRBD1,TRBJ2-1,.,TRBV5-1,CASSADRGNEQFF,TGCGCCAGCAGCGCGGACAGGGGGAATGAGCAGTTCTTC
.,TRBJ1-1,.,TRBV29-1,CSVALGITEAFF,TGCAGCGTTGCATTAGGGATCACTGAAGCTTTCTTT
.,TRBJ1-4,.,TRBV7-6,CASSSYQVGEKLFF,TGTGCCAGCAGCTCCTACCAGGTCGGTGAAAAACTGTTTTTT
.,TRBJ2-3,few,TRBV9,CASSVEGTTTQYF,TGTGCCAGCAGCGTAGAGGGGACCACCACGCAGTATTTT
.,TRBJ2-2,.,TRBV19,CATRRQLNTGELFF,TGTGCCACCCGACGGCAGTTGAACACCGGGGAGCTGTTTTTT
TRBD2,TRBJ2-5,.,TRBV10-2,CASSESWGGETQYF,TGCGCCAGCAGTGAGTCGTGGGGGGGGGAGACCCAGTACTTC
.,TRBJ1-6,few,TRBV6-5,CASSYGGQNSPLHF,TGTGCCAGCAGTTACGGGGGCCAGAATTCACCCCTCCACTTT
.,TRBJ2-7,once,TRBV10-3,CAISESIGTGEQYF,TGTGCCATCAGTGAGTCGATAGGGACCGGGGAGCAGTACTTC
.,TRBJ1-5,.,TRBV5-4,CASSLAGNQPQHF,TGTGCCAGCAGCTTGGCCGGCAATCAGCCCCAGCATTTT
TRBD2,TRBJ2-1,.,TRBV29-1,CSASSGTNEQFF,TGCAGCGCCTCAAGCGGGACCAATGAGCAGTTCTTC
TRBD1,TRBJ1-5,.,TRBV28,CASQYRGIQPQHF,TGTGCCAGTCAGTACAGGGGGATTCAGCCCCAGCATTTT
.,TRBJ1-2,.,TRBV7-2,CASSLVSYGYTF,TGTGCCAGCAGCTTAGTTAGCTATGGCTACACCTTC
.,TRBJ1-3,.,TRBV20-1,CSATDGNTIYF,TGCAGTGCGACGGATGGAAACACCATATATTTT
.,TRBJ2-7,.,TRBV5-4,CASSPGTSTTYEQYF,TGTGCCAGCAGCCCTGGGACAAGTACGACCTACGAGCAGTACTTC
.,TRBJ1-1,.,TRBV10-3,CAIAFRGLTAEAFF,TGTGCCATCGCTTTCAGGGGACTTACCGCTGAAGCTTTCTTT
.,TRBJ1-1,.,TRBV2,CASSEMGHSNTEAFF,TGTGCCAGCAGTGAAATGGGACATTCGAACACTGAAGCTTTCTTT
.,TRBJ1-5,.,TRBV6-1,CASRVGMYNQPQHF,TGTGCCAGCAGGGTGGGGATGTACAATCAGCCCCAGCATTTT
TRBD1,TRBJ2-7,.,TRBV6-1,CASSRQGNNYEQYF,TGTGCCAGCAGTCGACAGGGGAATAACTACGAGCAGTACTTC
TRBD1,TRBJ1-4,.,TRBV30,CAWSGQGRNEKLFF,TGTGCCTGGAGTGGACAGGGAAGAAATGAAAAACTGTTTTTT
.,TRBJ1-6,few,TRBV6-1,CASRGRHVDSPLHF,TGTGCCAGCAGGGGAAGACACGTAGATTCACCCCTCCACTTT
.,TRBJ1-2,.,TRBV6-6,CASSYHGDTSNYGYTF,TGTGCCAGCAGTTACCATGGGGACACGTCTAACTATGGCTACACCTTC
.,TRBJ1-5,.,TRBV2,CASSAGWNQPQHF,TGTGCCAGCAGTGCCGGCTGGAATCAGCCCCAGCATTTT
.,TRBJ2-5,.,TRBV6-1,CASYRSLQETQYF,TGTGCCAGTTACAGGTCCCTCCAAGAGACCCAGTACTTC
.,TRBJ2-5,once,TRBV11-2,CASSLDITAAETQYF,TGTGCCAGCAGCTTAGATATAACGGCAGCAGAGACCCAGTACTTC
TRBD1,TRBJ1-6,.,TRBV14,CASTQGGTGSSPLHF,TGTGCCAGCACCCAAGGTGGGACAGGGAGTTCACCCCTCCACTTT
.,TRBJ1-4,.,TRBV5-1,CASSTAGQNEKLFF,TGCGCCAGCAGCACGGCCGGGCAGAATGAAAAACTGTTTTTT
.,TRBJ2-5,.,TRBV5-1,CASSLSRETQYF,TGCGCCAGCAGCTTGAGTCGCGAGACCCAGTACTTC
.,TRBJ1-2,.,TRBV27,CASRGTWEYDGYTF,TGTGCCAGCAGAGGGACCTGGGAGTATGATGGCTACACCTTC
TRBD2,TRBJ2-3,.,TRBV11-2,CASRLITSGIDTQYF,TGTGCCAGCAGGCTAATTACTAGCGGGATCGATACGCAGTATTTT
.,TRBJ2-3,once,TRBV7-2,CASSTIADTQYF,TGTGCCAGCAGCACCATCGCAGATACGCAGTATTTT
.,TRBJ1-4,.,TRBV6-6,CASLVRMNEKLFF,TGTGCCAGCTTGGTACGGATGAATGAAAAACTGTTTTTT
.,TRBJ2-2,.,TRBV27,CASRRANTGELFF,TGTGCCAGCAGAAGGGCAAACACCGGGGAGCTGTTTTTT
.,TRBJ2-2,.,TRBV10-2,CASSEGQLTGELFF,TGCGCCAGCAGTGAGGGACAGCTCACCGGGGAGCTGTTTTTT
.,TRBJ1-1,.,TRBV9,CASSPATWGGTEAFF,TGTGCCAGCAGCCCCGCGACTTGGGGAGGCACTGAAGCTTTCTTT
.,TRBJ1-2,once,TRBV11-2,CASSPVQGNYGYTF,TGTGCCAGCAGCCCGGTACAGGGAAACTATGGCTACACCTTC
TRBD1,TRBJ2-3,.,TRBV5-1,CASRDRVTDTQYF,TGCGCCAGTCGGGACAGGGTCACAGATACGCAGTATTTT
TRBD1,TRBJ2-7,.,TRBV14,CASSQPQNFRSRGRGEQYF,TGTGCCAGCAGCCAACCACAGAATTTCCGGAGCAGGGGGCGAGGCGAGCAGTACTTC
TRBD2,TRBJ2-7,once,TRBV6-5,CATLRWGGSYEQYF,TGTGCCACACTACGATGGGGAGGGTCCTACGAGCAGTACTTC
.,TRBJ2-5,.,TRBV7-3,CASSLRVDGSAETQYF,TGTGCCAGCAGCTTAAGGGTTGACGGATCAGCAGAGACCCAGTACTTC